Sequencing of this T cell receptor beta chain was carried out in a study of cytotoxic CD8 clonotypes in ibrutinib-treated CLL. About the study: The subjects consisted of approximately twelve relapsed/refractory and more than 14 treatment-naive individuals, with about 17 IGHV unmutated.

Roughly 2 micrograms of genomic DNA from cryopreserved PBMCs went into TCR beta libraries. The CDR3 is made up of 12 amino acids. Germline CDR1 SGHNT, CDR2 YYREEE (reference sequence). Trimming shortened V by 4 bases and J by 3 bases, and 6 bases separated the two germline ends. Some clones are missing from TCRdb's copy, which holds only in-frame ones; the method was immunoSEQ multiplex PCR. The sample has about 310,000 clones, almost 80% seen once. Here the sequenced sample was PBMCs, taken before ibrutinib treatment. V and J are TRBV5-4 and TRBJ2-3, with D unresolved. The sequence was collected from a human donor with chronic lymphocytic leukemia. For the CDR3, the DNA is TGTGCCAGCAGCCCGGCAACAGATACGCAGTATTTT. Translated, it gives CASSPATDTQYF. The whole variable domain, remainder taken from reference TRBV5-4 and TRBJ2-3, is ETGVTQSPTHLIKTRGQQVTLRCSSQSGHNTVSWYQQALGQGPQFIFQYYREEENGRGNFPPRFSGLQFPNYSSELNVNALELDDSALYLCASSPATDTQYFGPGTRLTVL.